This TCR beta chain was obtained from a study of response to subunit inactivated influenza vaccine. Study-wide results and caveats: Few additional T cells are recruited per seasonal influenza vaccination, authors suggested.

Via MiXCR, TCRdb re-called the RT-PCR reads, giving one row per CDR3 protein. The sample contains a few hundred thousand distinct CDR3 sequences, about 14% of which appear only once. The CDR3 consists of 15 residues. The germline V gene has CDR1 DFQATT and CDR2 SNEGSKA (reference sequence). J lost 2 bases, V lost 0 bases, and 3 bases had no gene match. This clonotype was picked up a small number of times. The antigen is unknown. The chain combines TRBV20-1 with TRBJ1-3; 8 bases match TRBD1. The receptor was isolated from a man aged 50-59 years who received an inactivated influenza vaccine. Sequenced here: PBMCs from blood, sampled 12 days after vaccination. DNA of the CDR3: TGCAGTGCTAGAGAGGGACAGGCCGCTGGAAACACCATATATTTT. Encoded protein: CSAREGQAAGNTIYF.